Listed here are 23 T cell receptor beta chains from one sample, sequenced in a study of blood T cell repertoires in COVID-19. The table came from immunoSEQ multiplex PCR; TCRdb's copy has only in-frame clones and leaves some out. This sample has 160,000 or so clones, with around 83% found just once. The sample comprised peripheral blood. These receptors were collected from a woman in her forties or fifties with COVID-19, enrolled during active disease.

This chain uses TRBV10-2 with TRBJ1-5, with 8 bases that match TRBD1. Germline V gene lookup returns CDR1 WSHSY and CDR2 SAAADI. The length of the CDR3 is 16 residues. Unmatched junction bases numbered 10, after V lost 3 bases and J lost 6 bases. The DNA of the CDR3 is TGCGCCAGCAGTGATCTAGGACAGGGATCGAGTCAGCCCCAGCATTTT. It is translated as CASSDLGQGSSQPQHF.

The chain is built from TRBV6-2 or TRBV6-3 and TRBJ1-3; 8 positions agree with TRBD1. The germline CDR1 and CDR2 sequences are MNHEY and SVGEGT. The CDR3 spans 16 residues. V gave up 4 bases and J gave up 2 bases; unmatched junction bases: 7. The CDR3 sequence: CASSSLLDRAGNTIYF. CDR3 nucleotide sequence: TGTGCCAGCAGTTCGCTGCTGGACAGGGCTGGAAACACCATATATTTT.

The V call is TRBV7-6, the J call TRBJ2-7, with D uncertain. The germline gives CDR1 SGHVS, CDR2 FNYEAQ. V was clipped by 2 bases and J by 1 base, with 9 bases between them. The CDR3 is made up of 14 amino acids. The CDR3 protein is CASSLNGVSYEQYF. Written as DNA, the CDR3 is TGTGCCAGCAGCTTAAACGGTGTATCCTACGAGCAGTACTTC.

The rearrangement links TRBV6-6 to TRBJ2-1, with 10 bases aligning to TRBD2. Germline loops: CDR1 MNHNY, CDR2 SVGAGI (reference sequence). V lost 4 bases, J lost 6 bases, and 9 bases stayed unmatched. The CDR3 contains 16 residues. CDR3 sequence: CASSSISGGAVNEQFF. The CDR3 bases are TGTGCCAGCAGTTCGATAAGCGGGGGGGCCGTCAATGAGCAGTTCTTC.

A note on this clone: An end of the junction does not agree with germline; a read error may underlie this. The chain combines TRBV7-7 with TRBJ1-2; TRBD1 agrees at 7 bases. Germline CDR1 SSHAT, CDR2 FNYEAQ (reference sequence). The CDR3 covers 16 residues. The CDR3 DNA sequence: TGTGCTAGCAGCGGAACCAGCGACAGGGCGAGCTATGGCTACACCTTC. This encodes CASSGTSDRASYGYTF.

The chain carries TRBV6-5 and TRBJ2-5; 8 nucleotides match TRBD2. The V and J ends lost 6 bases and 5 bases, in that order; junction bases with no gene match: 5. Looked up from germline, CDR1 is MNHEY and CDR2 is SVGAGI. This CDR3 is built from 13 residues. CDR3 sequence (DNA): TGTGCCAGCAGGCTGCGGGGGGCCGAGACCCAGTACTTC. This gives the protein CASRLRGAETQYF.

The V and J genes are TRBV7-3 and TRBJ2-7, with 9 bases identical to TRBD1. Per the germline V gene, CDR1 is SGHTA and CDR2 is FQGTGA. V lost 5 bases to trimming and J lost 0 bases; unmatched junction nucleotides: 5. This CDR3 region has 15 residues. CDR3 in DNA: TGTGCCAGCAGCCCCGGGACAGGGAGCTCCTACGAGCAGTACTTC. This translates into CASSPGTGSSYEQYF.

CDR3 residues: CASSFPQGGELFF. CDR3 nucleotides: TGTGCCAGCAGTTTCCCACAGGGGGGGGAGCTGTTTTTT. This sequence joins TRBV12-3 or TRBV12-4 and TRBJ2-2, with 7 bases identical to TRBD1. V lost 3 bases and J lost 8; bases outside the gene matches: 3. This CDR3 is 13 amino acids long.

The chain joins TRBV19 to TRBJ1-2; D gene ambiguous. In germline, CDR1 is LNHDA, CDR2 SQIVND (reference sequence). Trimming stripped 7 bases from V and 4 bases from J, with 16 bases between. The CDR3 has 14 residues. The CDR3 DNA follows: TGTGCCAGTACAAAGTCCAGTTATTTCTATGGCTACACCTTC. Protein product: CASTKSSYFYGYTF.

This rearrangement joins TRBV25-1 to TRBJ2-6; the D is unclear. The ends were cut back, 7 bases at V and 1 base at J, with 5 bases in the middle. Germline V gene lookup returns CDR1 MGHDK and CDR2 SYGVNS. The CDR3 sequence is 13 residues long. CDR3 coding DNA: TGTGCCAGCATTCTATCTGGGGCCAACGTCCTGACTTTC. Translation gives CASILSGANVLTF.

The chain uses TRBV9 and TRBJ1-2; 8 bases match TRBD1. Trimming at V came to 4 bases and at J to 7 bases, leaving 12 bases not matched to a gene. From germline, CDR1 is SGDLS and CDR2 YYNGEE. The CDR3 loop spans 15 amino acids. CDR3 nucleotide sequence: TGTGCCAGCAGCCCCGGACAGGGCGGAATTGGTGGCTACACCTTC. Protein: CASSPGQGGIGGYTF.

The genes are TRBV4-3 and TRBJ1-1; 7 bases are a match to TRBD1. Germline CDR1 reads LGHNA; CDR2 reads YSLEER. The CDR3 spans 15 residues. With 2 bases clipped from V and 0 bases from J, the junction kept 3 bases outside the gene matches. This CDR3 is CASSQTGVMNTEAFF. The CDR3 nucleotides are TGCGCCAGCAGCCAAACAGGGGTCATGAACACTGAAGCTTTCTTT.

V and J are TRBV7-2 and TRBJ2-2, with 12 bases lining up with TRBD2. The CDR3 consists of 18 residues. Germline CDR1 is SGHTA and CDR2 is FQGNSA. Trimming at V came to 2 bases and at J to 3 bases, leaving 7 bases not matched to a gene. The CDR3 sequence: CASSLYPSGGADTGELFF. CDR3 nucleotides: TGTGCCAGCAGCTTATATCCTAGCGGGGGGGCGGACACCGGGGAGCTGTTTTTT.

The chain is built from TRBV27 and TRBJ2-3, with D perhaps TRBD1 (6 bases). The germline V and J ends were trimmed by 2 bases and 0 bases, with 15 bases remaining between them. The CDR3 is made up of 17 amino acids. The germline V gene has CDR1 MNHEY and CDR2 SMNVEV (reference sequence). In nucleotides, the CDR3 is TGTGCCAGCAGTTTACTTCAGGGGCGTTCGAGCACAGATACGCAGTATTTT. This gives the protein CASSLLQGRSSTDTQYF.

The chain carries TRBV7-9 and TRBJ2-2; D is perhaps TRBD2 (5 bases). The CDR3 covers 14 residues. In germline, CDR1 is SEHNR, CDR2 FQNEAQ (reference sequence). The ends were cut back, 6 bases at V and 1 base at J, with 9 bases in the middle. Here the CDR3 reads CASRVGVNTGELFF. DNA for the CDR3: TGTGCCAGCAGGGTCGGGGTGAACACCGGGGAGCTGTTTTTT.

The rearrangement uses TRBV9 and TRBJ1-4, with TRBD1 matching over 8 bases. There are 16 residues in the CDR3. Germline CDR1 and CDR2: SGDLS and YYNGEE. J lost 4 bases, V lost 3 bases, and 8 bases had no gene match. Here the CDR3 DNA reads TGTGCCAGCAGCGCCACCGGACAGGGCGGTAATGAAAAACTGTTTTTT. It is translated as CASSATGQGGNEKLFF.

V and J are TRBV7-9 and TRBJ2-7, with TRBD2 identical over 14 bases. Germline CDR1 SEHNR, CDR2 FQNEAQ (reference sequence). The trim removed 4 bases at V and 1 base at J, leaving 12 bases unmatched. The CDR3 length is 19 residues. The CDR3 region is CASSSLTPGLAGESYEQYF. CDR3 DNA sequence: TGTGCCAGCAGCTCTCTTACTCCGGGACTAGCGGGGGAGTCCTACGAGCAGTACTTC.

The J gene is TRBJ2-2, the V gene TRBV5-1, with a possible D match to TRBD1 (5 bases). CDR1 is SGHRS and CDR2 is YFSETQ in the germline V gene. This CDR3 is 16 amino acids long. Between the trimmed V and J ends, which lost 3 bases and 2 bases, there was a span of 14 bases. The CDR3 nucleotides read TGCGCCAGCAGCTCTCCGCCAGGGCCAAACACCGGGGAGCTGTTTTTT. Protein sequence: CASSSPPGPNTGELFF.

The chain combines TRBV30 with TRBJ1-2, with D perhaps matching TRBD1 (6 bases). V lost 0 bases and J lost 6, with 8 bases in between. From germline, CDR1 is GTSNPN and CDR2 SVGIG (reference sequence). This CDR3 has 12 residues. CDR3 coding DNA: TGTGCCTGGAGTGTAACAGGGAATGGCTACACCTTC. Translating gives CAWSVTGNGYTF.

This clone has a handful of counts. The chain joins TRBV6-2 or TRBV6-3 to TRBJ1-5; TRBD1 might be the D (6 bases). CDR3 size: 17 residues. In germline, CDR1 is MNHEY, CDR2 SVGEGT. Trimming pared 2 bases from V and 2 bases from J, leaving 16 bases between. The CDR3 DNA sequence: TGTGCCAGCAGTTACCTACCCGGACAGCTCGGCAATCAGCCCCAGCATTTT. Protein sequence: CASSYLPGQLGNQPQHF.

The chain has TRBV30 and TRBJ1-2; D is ambiguous. This CDR3 region has 13 residues. The V end was cut by 5 bases, the J end by 7 bases, with 17 bases between. Germline V gene sequence: CDR1 GTSNPN, CDR2 SVGIG (reference sequence). The CDR3 region has the DNA TGTGCCTGGGGAAATCTAAACTCTGGTGGCTACACCTTC. This sequence encodes CAWGNLNSGGYTF.

By proportion, this clone is medium-sized (0.01 to 0.1%). This chain connects TRBV11-2 to TRBJ1-6; 7 bases are shared with TRBD1. J gave up 7 bases and V 4 bases, and 7 bases lay outside the gene matches. CDR1 is SGHAT and CDR2 is FQNNGV in the germline V gene. The CDR3 totals 15 residues. CDR3 protein: CASSWTDRKNSPLHF. CDR3 coding DNA: TGTGCCAGCAGCTGGACGGACAGGAAGAATTCACCCCTCCACTTT. Drawing the rest from reference TRBV11-2 and TRBJ1-6, the complete variable domain is EAGVAQSPRYKIIEKRQSVAFWCNPISGHATLYWYQQILGQGPKLLIQFQNNGVVDDSQLPKDRFSAERLKGVDSTLKIQPAKLEDSAVYLCASSWTDRKNSPLHFGNGTRLTVT.

The chain uses TRBV2 and TRBJ2-7; 10 bases fit TRBD2. The germline V gene encodes CDR1 SNHLY and CDR2 FYNNEI. This CDR3 is 16 amino acids long. The junction had 5 bases not matched to a gene; V was cut back by 2 bases and J by 1 base. The CDR3 protein is CASSESLAGESYEQYF. The CDR3, as DNA: TGTGCCAGCAGTGAAAGCCTAGCGGGGGAGTCCTACGAGCAGTACTTC. Full variable domain (rest looked up from reference TRBV2 and TRBJ2-7): EPEVTQTPSHQVTQMGQEVILRCVPISNHLYFYWYRQILGQKVEFLVSFYNNEISEKSEIFDDQFSVERPDGSNFTLKIRSTKLEDSAMYFCASSESLAGESYEQYFGPGTRLTVT.